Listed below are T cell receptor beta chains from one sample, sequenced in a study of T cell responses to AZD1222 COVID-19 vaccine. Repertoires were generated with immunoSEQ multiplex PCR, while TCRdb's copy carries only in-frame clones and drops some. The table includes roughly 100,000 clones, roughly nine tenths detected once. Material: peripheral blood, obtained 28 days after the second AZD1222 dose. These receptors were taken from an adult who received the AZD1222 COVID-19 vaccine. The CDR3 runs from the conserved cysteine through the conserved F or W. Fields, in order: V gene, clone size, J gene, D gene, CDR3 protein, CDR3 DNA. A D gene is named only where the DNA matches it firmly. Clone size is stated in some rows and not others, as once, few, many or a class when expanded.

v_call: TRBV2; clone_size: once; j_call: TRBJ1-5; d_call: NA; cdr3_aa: CASSEGQGNQPQHF; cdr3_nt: TGTGCCAGCAGTGAAGGACAGGGCAATCAGCCCCAGCATTTT
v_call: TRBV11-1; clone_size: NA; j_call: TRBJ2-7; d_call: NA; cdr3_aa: CASSRRRTATYEQYF; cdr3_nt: TGTGCCAGCAGCCGGCGCCGGACAGCCACCTACGAGCAGTACTTC
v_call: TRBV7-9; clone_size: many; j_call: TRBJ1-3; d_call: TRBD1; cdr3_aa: CASSFGQGASVNTIYF; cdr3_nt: TGTGCCAGCAGCTTCGGACAGGGGGCGTCTGTAAACACCATATATTTT
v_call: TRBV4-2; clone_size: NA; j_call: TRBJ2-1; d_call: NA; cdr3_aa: CASSQDRGTHDNEQFF; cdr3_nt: TGTGCCAGCAGCCAAGATCGAGGGACCCACGACAATGAGCAGTTCTTC
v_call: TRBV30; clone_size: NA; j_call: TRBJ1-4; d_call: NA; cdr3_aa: CAWNWQGEKLFF; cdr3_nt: TGTGCCTGGAATTGGCAGGGAGAAAAACTGTTTTTT
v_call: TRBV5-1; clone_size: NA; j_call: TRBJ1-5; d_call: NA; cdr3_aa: CASSHGEGNQPQHF; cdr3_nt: TGCGCCAGCAGTCATGGGGAGGGGAATCAGCCCCAGCATTTT
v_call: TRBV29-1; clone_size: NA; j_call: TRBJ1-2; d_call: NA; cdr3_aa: CSATRGAGYTF; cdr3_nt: TGCAGCGCCACCAGAGGGGCTGGCTACACCTTC
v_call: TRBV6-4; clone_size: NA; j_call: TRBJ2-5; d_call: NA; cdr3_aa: CASSDGRVETQYF; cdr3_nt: TGTGCCAGCAGTGACGGCAGGGTGGAGACCCAGTACTTC
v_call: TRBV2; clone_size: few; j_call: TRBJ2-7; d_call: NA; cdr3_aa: CASSRRGRSAGQYEQYF; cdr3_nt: TGTGCCAGCAGCAGGCGGGGACGGTCAGCGGGACAGTACGAGCAGTACTTC
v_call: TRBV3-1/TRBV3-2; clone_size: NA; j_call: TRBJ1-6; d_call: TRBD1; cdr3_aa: CASSQVGGQGSYNSPLHF; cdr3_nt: TGTGCCAGCAGCCAAGTAGGCGGACAGGGATCCTATAATTCACCCCTCCACTTT
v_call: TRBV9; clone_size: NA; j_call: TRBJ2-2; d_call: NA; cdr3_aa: CASSVDRAGTGELFF; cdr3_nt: TGTGCCAGCAGCGTAGATAGGGCGGGCACCGGGGAGCTGTTTTTT
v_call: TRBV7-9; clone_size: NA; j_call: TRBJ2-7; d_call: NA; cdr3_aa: CASSRGFGGQNYEQYF; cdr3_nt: TGTGCCAGCAGCCGGGGTTTTGGGGGCCAGAACTACGAGCAGTACTTC
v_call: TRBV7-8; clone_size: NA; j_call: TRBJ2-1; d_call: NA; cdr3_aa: CASSPRTGPEQFF; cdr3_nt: TGTGCCAGCAGCCCCCGGACTGGCCCCGAGCAGTTCTTC
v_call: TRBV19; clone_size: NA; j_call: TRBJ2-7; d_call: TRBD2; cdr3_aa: CASSIGGTSGSTEQYF; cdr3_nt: TGTGCCAGTAGTATAGGAGGGACTAGCGGGAGTACCGAGCAGTACTTC
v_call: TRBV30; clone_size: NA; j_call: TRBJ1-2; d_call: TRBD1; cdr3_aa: CAWRPGGNYGYTF; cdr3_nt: TGTGCCTGGAGGCCAGGGGGTAACTATGGCTACACCTTC
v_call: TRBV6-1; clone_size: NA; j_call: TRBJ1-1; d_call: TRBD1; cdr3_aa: CASSVGTGGPRVGDTEAFF; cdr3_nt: TGTGCCAGCAGTGTAGGGACAGGGGGGCCGAGAGTCGGGGACACTGAAGCTTTCTTT
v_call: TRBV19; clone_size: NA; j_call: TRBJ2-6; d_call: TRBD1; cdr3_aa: CASTSLSGQGISGANVLTF; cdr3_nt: TGTGCCAGTACTTCGTTGTCGGGACAGGGTATCTCTGGGGCCAACGTCCTGACTTTC
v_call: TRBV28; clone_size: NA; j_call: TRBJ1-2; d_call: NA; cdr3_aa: CASSLPTQGGGYTF; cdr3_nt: TGTGCCAGCAGTTTACCCACTCAGGGCGGTGGCTACACCTTC
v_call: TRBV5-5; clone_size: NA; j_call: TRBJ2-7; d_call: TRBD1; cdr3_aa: CASSLEGQGLYEQYF; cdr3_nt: TGTGCCAGCAGCTTGGAAGGACAGGGATTATACGAGCAGTACTTC
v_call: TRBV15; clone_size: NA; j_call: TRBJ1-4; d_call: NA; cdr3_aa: CATSRDENGLANEKLFF; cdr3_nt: TGTGCCACCAGCAGAGATGAGAACGGACTTGCTAATGAAAAACTGTTTTTT
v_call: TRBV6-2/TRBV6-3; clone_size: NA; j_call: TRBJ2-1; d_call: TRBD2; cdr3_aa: CASSYSNGRESSQFF; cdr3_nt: TGTGCCAGCAGTTACTCGAATGGGCGGGAGTCGTCGCAGTTCTTC
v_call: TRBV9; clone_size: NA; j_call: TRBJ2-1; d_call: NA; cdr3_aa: CASSVRAGVLHNEQFF; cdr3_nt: TGTGCCAGCAGCGTAAGAGCGGGCGTCCTACACAATGAGCAGTTCTTC
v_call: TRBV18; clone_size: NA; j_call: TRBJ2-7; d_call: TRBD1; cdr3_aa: CASSPRTGGSYEQYF; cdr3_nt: TGTGCCAGCTCACCAAGGACAGGGGGGTCCTACGAGCAGTACTTC
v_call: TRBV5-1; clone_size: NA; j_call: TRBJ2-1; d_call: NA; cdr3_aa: CASSLGRGNEQFF; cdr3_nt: TGCGCCAGCAGCTTGGGCAGGGGCAATGAGCAGTTCTTC
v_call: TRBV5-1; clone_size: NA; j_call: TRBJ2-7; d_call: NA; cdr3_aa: CASSAGTLEQYF; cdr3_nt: TGCGCCAGCAGCGCCGGGACGCTGGAGCAGTACTTC
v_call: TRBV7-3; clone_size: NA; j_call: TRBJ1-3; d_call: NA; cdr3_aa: CASTLRGSGNTIYF; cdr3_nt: TGTGCCAGCACCCTTAGGGGCTCTGGAAACACCATATATTTT
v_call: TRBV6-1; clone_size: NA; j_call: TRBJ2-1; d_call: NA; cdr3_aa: CASSDGGEQFF; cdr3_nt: TGTGCCAGCAGTGACGGGGGAGAGCAGTTCTTC
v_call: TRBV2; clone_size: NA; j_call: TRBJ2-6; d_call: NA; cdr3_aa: CASSEGFFGANVLTF; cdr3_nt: TGTGCCAGCAGTGAAGGTTTTTTTGGGGCCAACGTCCTGACTTTC
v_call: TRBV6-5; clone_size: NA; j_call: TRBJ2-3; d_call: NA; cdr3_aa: CASSYGAGIGTDTQYF; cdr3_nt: TGTGCCAGCAGTTACGGGGCCGGTATCGGTACAGATACGCAGTATTTT
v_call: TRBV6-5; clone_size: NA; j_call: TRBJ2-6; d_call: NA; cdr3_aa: CASSYSKAGANVLTF; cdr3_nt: TGTGCCAGCAGTTACTCGAAAGCGGGGGCCAACGTCCTGACTTTC
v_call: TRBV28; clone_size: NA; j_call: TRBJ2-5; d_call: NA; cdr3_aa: CASSPPAGLSKTQYF; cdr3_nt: TGTGCCAGCAGCCCACCCGCGGGGCTTTCGAAGACCCAGTACTTC
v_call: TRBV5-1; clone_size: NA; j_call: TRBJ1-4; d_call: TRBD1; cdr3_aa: CASSLSGTENEKLFF; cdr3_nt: TGCGCCAGCAGCTTGTCCGGGACAGAAAATGAAAAACTGTTTTTT
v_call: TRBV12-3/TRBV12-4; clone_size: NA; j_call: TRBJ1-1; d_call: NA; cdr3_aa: CASSFRGAEAFF; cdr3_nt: TGTGCCAGCAGTTTTCGGGGGGCTGAAGCTTTCTTT
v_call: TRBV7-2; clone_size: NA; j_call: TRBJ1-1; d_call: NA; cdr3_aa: CASSLAFTASTEAFF; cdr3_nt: TGTGCCAGCAGCTTAGCGTTTACAGCTAGCACTGAAGCTTTCTTT
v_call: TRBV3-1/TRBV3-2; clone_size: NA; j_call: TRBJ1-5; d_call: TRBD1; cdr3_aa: CASSRRPGTGNNQPQHF; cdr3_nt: TGTGCCAGCAGCCGCCGCCCCGGGACAGGAAACAATCAGCCCCAGCATTTT
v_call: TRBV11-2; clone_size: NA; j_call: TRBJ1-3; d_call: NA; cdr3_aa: CASSLGLQGNTIYF; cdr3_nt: TGTGCCAGCAGCTTAGGGCTGCAGGGAAACACCATATATTTT
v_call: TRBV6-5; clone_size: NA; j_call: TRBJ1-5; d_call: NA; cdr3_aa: CASIRTGANQPQHF; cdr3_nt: TGTGCCAGCATCAGGACGGGGGCGAATCAGCCCCAGCATTTT
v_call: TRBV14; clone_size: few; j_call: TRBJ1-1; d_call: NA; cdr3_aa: CASSQDGYTEAFF; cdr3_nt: TGTGCCAGCAGCCAGGACGGCTACACTGAAGCTTTCTTT
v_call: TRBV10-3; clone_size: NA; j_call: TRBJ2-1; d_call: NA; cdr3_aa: CATGTQGGNEQFF; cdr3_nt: TGTGCCACAGGGACACAAGGGGGAAATGAGCAGTTCTTC
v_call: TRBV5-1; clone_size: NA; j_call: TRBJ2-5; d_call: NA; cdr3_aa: CASSLVVGQETQYF; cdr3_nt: TGCGCCAGCAGCTTGGTGGTGGGACAAGAGACCCAGTACTTC
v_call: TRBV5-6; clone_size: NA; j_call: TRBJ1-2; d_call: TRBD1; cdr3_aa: CASSFPQGDGYTF; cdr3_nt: TGTGCCAGCAGCTTCCCCCAGGGGGACGGCTACACCTTC
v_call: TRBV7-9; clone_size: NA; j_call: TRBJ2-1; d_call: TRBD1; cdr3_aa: CASSWGQGRREQFF; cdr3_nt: TGTGCCAGCAGCTGGGGACAGGGAAGGAGGGAGCAGTTCTTC
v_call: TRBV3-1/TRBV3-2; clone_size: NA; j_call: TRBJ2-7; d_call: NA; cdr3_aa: CASSQGPGPYEQYF; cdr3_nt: TGTGCCAGCAGCCAAGGCCCAGGGCCCTACGAGCAGTACTTC
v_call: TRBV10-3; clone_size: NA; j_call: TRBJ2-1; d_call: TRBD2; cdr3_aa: CAISDNLAGEGNEQFF; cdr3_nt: TGTGCCATCAGTGACAACCTAGCGGGAGAAGGCAATGAGCAGTTCTTC
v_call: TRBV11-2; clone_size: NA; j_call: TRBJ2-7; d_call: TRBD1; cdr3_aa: CASSLGGQGYWEQYF; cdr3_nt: TGTGCCAGCAGCTTAGGGGGACAGGGTTATTGGGAGCAGTACTTC
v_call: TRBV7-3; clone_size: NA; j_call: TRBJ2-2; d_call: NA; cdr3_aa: CASSFNPGPNTGELFF; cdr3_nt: TGTGCCAGCAGCTTCAATCCGGGACCGAACACCGGGGAGCTGTTTTTT
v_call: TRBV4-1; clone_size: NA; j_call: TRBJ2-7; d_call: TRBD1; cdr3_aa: CASSPGGRDRGGEQYF; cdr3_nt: TGCGCCAGCAGCCCGGGGGGCCGGGACAGGGGGGGCGAGCAGTACTTC
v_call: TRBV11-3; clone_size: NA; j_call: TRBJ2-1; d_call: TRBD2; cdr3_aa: CASRAGTSGSRGEQFF; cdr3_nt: TGTGCCAGCAGGGCCGGGACTAGCGGGAGTCGAGGTGAGCAGTTCTTC
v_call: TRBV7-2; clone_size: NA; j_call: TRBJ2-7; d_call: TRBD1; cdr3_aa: CASSARQGDEQYF; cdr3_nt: TGTGCCAGCAGCGCCCGACAGGGAGATGAGCAGTACTTC
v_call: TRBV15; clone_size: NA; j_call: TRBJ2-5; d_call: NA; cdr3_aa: CATSRGPETQYF; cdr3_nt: TGTGCCACCAGCAGGGGGCCAGAGACCCAGTACTTC
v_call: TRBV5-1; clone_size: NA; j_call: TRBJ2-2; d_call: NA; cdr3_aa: CASSLHPRGNTGELFF; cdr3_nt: TGCGCCAGCAGCTTACACCCGCGGGGAAACACCGGGGAGCTGTTTTTT
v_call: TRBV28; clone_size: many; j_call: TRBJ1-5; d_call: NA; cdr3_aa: CASSLTDGYQPQHF; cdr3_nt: TGTGCCAGCAGTCTAACCGACGGGTATCAGCCCCAGCATTTT
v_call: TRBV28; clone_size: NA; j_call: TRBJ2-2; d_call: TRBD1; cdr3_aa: CAIQGPNTGELFF; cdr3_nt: TGTGCCATACAGGGGCCGAACACCGGGGAGCTGTTTTTT
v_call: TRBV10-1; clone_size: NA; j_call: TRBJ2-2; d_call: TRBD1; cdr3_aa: CASRRTGGDTGELFF; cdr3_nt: TGCGCCAGCAGAAGGACAGGGGGTGACACCGGGGAGCTGTTTTTT
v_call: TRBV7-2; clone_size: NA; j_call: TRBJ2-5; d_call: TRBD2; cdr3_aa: CASSLDAGGWETQYF; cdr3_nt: TGTGCCAGCAGCTTAGACGCGGGAGGGTGGGAGACCCAGTACTTC
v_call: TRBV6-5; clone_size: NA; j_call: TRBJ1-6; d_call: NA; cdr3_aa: CASSYGRNFSPLHF; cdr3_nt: TGTGCCAGCAGTTACGGACGGAACTTTTCACCCCTCCACTTT